This record covers a single TCR beta chain. The antigen is unknown. Reanalyzing the 5' RACE reads, TCRdb keeps one entry per CDR3 protein, without DNA. This table lists around 410,000 distinct CDR3 sequences. The data were obtained in a study of monozygotic twins with inflammatory bowel disease. Notes on the study in general: IBD patients exhibited fewer clonotypes shared with other individuals than healthy twins, particularly with disease activity. In the analysis, different T cell subtypes could not be told apart.

The TCR originated in a human donor with ulcerative colitis or Crohn's disease, or a healthy co-twin of an affected twin (not recorded which). Sequencing was done on a sample of blood.

The CDR3 sequence is CASSLDSRPYNEQFF. V usage is TRBV5-4 and J usage is TRBJ2-1. CDR3 size: 15 residues. Germline CDR1 and CDR2: SGHNT and YYREEE (reference sequence). Using reference TRBV5-4 and TRBJ2-1 for the parts outside the CDR3, the full variable domain is ETGVTQSPTHLIKTRGQQVTLRCSSQSGHNTVSWYQQALGQGPQFIFQYYREEENGRGNFPPRFSGLQFPNYSSELNVNALELDDSALYLCASSLDSRPYNEQFFGPGTRLTVL.